This TCR beta chain was recovered during a study of STAT3 mutations in large granular lymphocyte leukemia. Overall study context: Among longitudinally sequenced T-LGLL patients, roughly half had canonical activating STAT3 mutations detected. Immunosuppressive therapy was given to more than half of T-LGLL patients. Whole-study findings and limits: In T-cell large granular lymphocyte leukemia, about half of patients showed multiple immunodominant subclonotypes.

TCRdb's table, derived via immunoSEQ multiplex PCR, lists solely in-frame clones and lacks some. This table holds roughly 25,000 clones, 85% to 95% found once. On this clone: The antigen is unknown.

The material sequenced was peripheral blood mononuclear cells. The TCR comes from a man aged 35-49 years with T-cell large granular lymphocyte leukemia. Some clones in this sample may be carry-over from other donors' samples.

Here the CDR3 reads CASSLAGTSTDTQYF. The CDR3 DNA is TGTGCCAGCAGCTTAGCGGGGACTAGCACAGATACGCAGTATTTT. V usage is TRBV7-2 and J usage is TRBJ2-3; possible D gene TRBD2, 6 bases. This CDR3 has 15 amino acids. Trimming left V 0 bases short and J 0 bases short, with 7 bases between. Per the germline V gene, CDR1 is SGHTA and CDR2 is FQGNSA.